Following are 23 T cell receptor beta chains from one sample sequenced in a study of cytomegalovirus exposure and HLA in healthy donors. PCR employed 60 Vbeta and 13 Jbeta primers. TCRdb's table, derived via immunoSEQ multiplex PCR, lists solely in-frame clones and lacks some. The sample holds around 140,000 clones; around nine tenths are singletons and the top ten take about 5%. The material sequenced was PBMCs. Receptor source: a woman in her twenties or thirties in good health and CMV-seronegative.

The gene calls are TRBV5-5 and TRBJ2-7; 8 bases are a match to TRBD1. The CDR3 is 14 amino acids. Germline trimming cut 0 bases from V and 10 bases from J; bases unmatched to any gene: 9. Germline V gene sequence: CDR1 SGHKS, CDR2 YYEKEE (reference sequence). For the CDR3, the DNA is TGTGCCAGCAGCTTGGGACAGGGGATTGTTTTTCAGTACTTC. Its translation is CASSLGQGIVFQYF.

The rearrangement links TRBV5-1 to TRBJ2-7; D ambiguous. V gave up 0 bases and J gave up 3 bases, with 13 bases separating them. The germline CDR1 and CDR2 sequences are SGHRS and YFSETQ. The CDR3 has 15 amino acids. DNA for the CDR3: TGCGCCAGCAGCTTGGGGCCGCCCCCCGACTACGAGCAGTACTTC. Translated: CASSLGPPPDYEQYF.

With regard to this clone: A read error may produce the germline difference seen at one junction end. This chain joins TRBV27 and TRBJ1-2; weak D call: TRBD1 (5 bases). The CDR3 is made up of 13 amino acids. The V gene's germline CDR1 is MNHEY and CDR2 SMNVEV (reference sequence). The CDR3 is CASSPRGSLGYPF. The CDR3 DNA reads as TGTGCCAGCAGTCCCCGGGGGTCCCTAGGCTACCCCTTC.

This sequence joins TRBV19 and TRBJ1-5, with D unresolved. The germline V and J ends were trimmed by 9 bases and 7 bases, with 19 bases remaining between them. This CDR3 contains 14 residues. From germline, CDR1 is LNHDA and CDR2 SQIVND (reference sequence). The CDR3 sequence is CASEFGGRRQPQHF. CDR3 coding DNA: TGTGCCAGCGAGTTCGGAGGGCGGCGACAGCCCCAGCATTTT.

The V and J genes are TRBV28 and TRBJ1-2; no reliable D call. CDR3 length: 16 residues. In germline, CDR1 is MDHEN, CDR2 SYDVKM. With 6 bases removed from V and 2 bases from J, the gap between germline ends came to 19 bases. The CDR3 DNA reads TGTGCCAGCAGCCTAAGCAGCGTCCCGGCCAACTATGGCTACACCTTC. Translation gives CASSLSSVPANYGYTF.

V gene TRBV2 combines with J gene TRBJ2-5; the D gene is possibly TRBD2 (6 bases). Germline loops: CDR1 SNHLY, CDR2 FYNNEI. V lost 2 bases, J lost 1 base, and 8 bases lay in between. This CDR3 spans 14 amino acids. CDR3 bases: TGTGCCAGCAGTGAACTGGGGGGCCAAGAGACCCAGTACTTC. This encodes CASSELGGQETQYF.

The chain uses TRBV30 and TRBJ1-2; D may be TRBD1 (5 bases). Germline loops: CDR1 GTSNPN, CDR2 SVGIG (reference sequence). The CDR3 sequence is 13 residues long. V dropped 5 bases and J dropped 4 bases, with 14 bases sitting between them. CDR3 in DNA: TGTGCCTGGGCAAGGGACTGGACCTATGGCTACACCTTC. This translates into CAWARDWTYGYTF.

Details on this clone: A junction end diverges from the germline sequence, so it may reflect a read error. The V call is TRBV7-9, the J call TRBJ1-6, with D hard to call. This CDR3 has 15 amino acids. Germline CDR1 is SEHNR and CDR2 is FQNEAQ (reference sequence). The CDR3 DNA reads as TGTTCCAGCAGCTTAAGCTCCATCTATAATTCACCCCTCCACTTT. Translated, it gives CSSSLSSIYNSPLHF.

The chain employs TRBV9 and TRBJ1-1; D call uncertain. The CDR3 contains 12 residues. Looked up from germline, CDR1 is SGDLS and CDR2 is YYNGEE. The V gene lost 3 bases and the J gene lost 2 bases, with 5 bases spanning the gap. Here the CDR3 DNA reads TGTGCCAGCAGCGCGTTAAACACTGAAGCTTTCTTT. Translated: CASSALNTEAFF.

This clone was detected once. This chain uses TRBV5-4 with TRBJ2-7; TRBD2 matches 14 bases. The germline gives CDR1 SGHNT, CDR2 YYREEE (reference sequence). The CDR3 runs 16 residues. The V gene end was trimmed by 4 bases and the J gene end by 3 bases; junction bases not matched to a gene: 6. CDR3 DNA sequence: TGTGCCAGCAGCGTAGGACTAGCGGGGGGAATCTACGAGCAGTACTTC. Its protein product is CASSVGLAGGIYEQYF.

V gene TRBV5-6 combines with J gene TRBJ2-7; D is possibly TRBD2 (6 bases). Trimming shortened V by 0 bases and J by 3 bases, and 10 bases separated the two germline ends. The CDR3 loop spans 14 amino acids. CDR1 is SGHDT, CDR2 YYEEEE, per germline. The CDR3 reads CASSLVRGGYEQYF. CDR3 coding DNA: TGTGCCAGCAGCTTGGTTAGGGGAGGCTACGAGCAGTACTTC. The full variable domain, with the rest looked up from reference TRBV5-6 and TRBJ2-7, is DAGVTQSPTHLIKTRGQQVTLRCSPKSGHDTVSWYQQALGQGPQFIFQYYEEEERQRGNFPDRFSGHQFPNYSSELNVNALLLGDSALYLCASSLVRGGYEQYFGPGTRLTVT.

The genes are TRBV13 and TRBJ2-5; tentatively, D is TRBD2 (6 bases). V dropped 1 base and J dropped 5 bases, with 11 bases sitting between them. Germline V gene lookup returns CDR1 PRHDT and CDR2 FYEKMQ (reference sequence). This CDR3 region has 14 residues. The CDR3 nucleotides are TGTGCCAGCAGCTTAGTCGGGGGTAGGGAGACCCAGTACTTC. It encodes CASSLVGGRETQYF.

This clone was picked up one time. V is TRBV30 and J is TRBJ1-1; D ambiguous. Trimming left V 8 bases short and J 0 bases short, with 10 bases between. Germline CDR1 and CDR2: GTSNPN and SVGIG (reference sequence). This CDR3 comprises 12 residues. As DNA, the CDR3 is TGTGCCCTGTCGGGTTTGAACACTGAAGCTTTCTTT. Protein sequence: CALSGLNTEAFF.

The chain has TRBV19 and TRBJ2-6; 13 bases are shared with TRBD2. Germline assignment: CDR1 LNHDA and CDR2 SQIVND (reference sequence). With V trimmed by 3 bases and J by 0 bases, 5 bases remained unmatched. This CDR3 spans 19 amino acids. The CDR3 loop reads CASSMGLAGRRSGANVLTF. CDR3 nucleotide sequence: TGTGCCAGTAGTATGGGACTAGCGGGGCGACGCTCTGGGGCCAACGTCCTGACTTTC.

This clone was picked up one time. The chain is built from TRBV27 and TRBJ2-5; TRBD2 matches at 8 bases. The CDR3 length is 13 residues. Germline trimming cut 9 bases from V and 2 bases from J; bases unmatched to any gene: 5. Germline V lookup: CDR1 MNHEY, CDR2 SMNVEV (reference sequence). The CDR3 sequence: CARDSGAQETQYF. Written as DNA, the CDR3 is TGTGCCAGGGATAGCGGGGCACAAGAGACCCAGTACTTC.

This chain uses TRBV7-9 with TRBJ1-2, with D perhaps matching TRBD1 (6 bases). CDR3 length: 15 amino acids. Germline lookup yields CDR1 SEHNR and CDR2 FQNEAQ (reference sequence). The V gene lost 6 bases and the J gene lost 5 bases, with 19 bases spanning the gap. CDR3 in DNA: TGTGCCAGCAGACCGGGGGGCGCGGTAGAATATGGCTACACCTTC. Protein product: CASRPGGAVEYGYTF.

The rearrangement uses TRBV28 and TRBJ1-1; TRBD1 matches 7 bases. V was pared by 4 bases and J by 4 bases, with 9 bases of the junction left unmatched. CDR1 is MDHEN and CDR2 is SYDVKM in the germline V gene. This CDR3 region has 15 residues. CDR3 in amino acids: CASSSYRGPGTEAFF. CDR3 bases: TGTGCCAGCAGTTCCTACAGGGGACCAGGCACTGAAGCTTTCTTT.

The chain uses TRBV19 and TRBJ2-7; D call uncertain. V lost 7 bases and J 2 bases, leaving 6 bases between the germline ends. This CDR3 has 11 amino acids. CDR1 and CDR2 from the germline V gene are LNHDA and SQIVND (reference sequence). The CDR3 sequence: CASKNTYEQYF. For the CDR3, the DNA is TGTGCCAGTAAAAACACCTACGAGCAGTACTTC.

The chain combines TRBV7-6 with TRBJ1-1, with D tentatively TRBD1 (5 bases). The germline V gene has CDR1 SGHVS and CDR2 FNYEAQ. The CDR3 has 14 residues. Trimming removed 5 bases from V and 1 base from J, with 11 bases in between. CDR3: CASSPDRPNTEAFF. DNA of the CDR3: TGTGCCAGCAGCCCCGACAGACCGAACACTGAAGCTTTCTTT.

The rearrangement joins TRBV7-2 to TRBJ1-1, with D perhaps matching TRBD1 (6 bases). V was cut by 5 bases and J by 4 bases, with 14 bases left in between. The CDR3 totals 14 residues. Germline CDR1 reads SGHTA; CDR2 reads FQGNSA. This CDR3 reads CASSPRGGATEAFF. The CDR3 DNA reads TGTGCCAGCAGCCCTCGTGGGGGGGCCACTGAAGCTTTCTTT.

The rearrangement joins TRBV15 to TRBJ2-1; 7 bases are a match to TRBD2. V shed 5 bases and J 1 base; nucleotides not matched to a gene: 5. CDR3 length: 15 amino acids. Germline V gene sequence: CDR1 LNHNV, CDR2 YYDKDF (reference sequence). The CDR3 here is CATSGWGGSYNEQFF. The CDR3 nucleotides are TGTGCCACCAGCGGCTGGGGGGGGTCCTACAATGAGCAGTTCTTC. Together with reference TRBV15 and TRBJ2-1, the CDR3 gives the full variable domain: DAMVIQNPRYQVTQFGKPVTLSCSQTLNHNVMYWYQQKSSQAPKLLFHYYDKDFNNEADTPDNFQSRRPNTSFCFLDIRSPGLGDTAMYLCATSGWGGSYNEQFFGPGTRLTVL.

The chain combines TRBV28 with TRBJ2-2; tentative D call: TRBD2 (5 bases). This CDR3 spans 13 amino acids. CDR1 is MDHEN and CDR2 is SYDVKM in the germline V gene. V was trimmed by 10 bases and J by 2 bases, leaving 11 bases between them. CDR3 sequence reads: CATPPGNTGELFF. The CDR3 coding sequence is TGTGCCACCCCTCCGGGAAACACCGGGGAGCTGTTTTTT.

CDR3 loop: CASSLGGTGFGYTF. CDR3 coding DNA: TGTGCCAGCAGCTTAGGCGGGACCGGTTTTGGCTACACCTTC. The J gene is TRBJ1-2, the V gene TRBV7-9; perhaps TRBD1 as D (5 bases). V was pared by 1 base and J by 7 bases, with 13 bases between. The CDR3 sequence is 14 residues long. Germline CDR1 reads SEHNR; CDR2 reads FQNEAQ (reference sequence).